The 27 T cell receptor beta chains in this list originate from one sample, sequenced in a study of Ad26.COV2.S vaccination and SARS-CoV-2 variants. The assay was immunoSEQ multiplex PCR, and TCRdb's table has in-frame clones only and misses some. This sample has hundreds of thousands of clones, with approximately 92% found just once. Noted treatment: approximately 18 received Ad26.COV2.S at low or high dose, single or two shots; about 5 received placebo; per-sample allocation not given. After the first vaccine or placebo injection, samples were drawn on day 63. The source material was peripheral blood, sampled in a trial of Ad26.COV2.S vaccine versus placebo. These receptors originate from a person between 18 and 65 years old who received the Ad26.COV2.S COVID-19 vaccine or a placebo.

The chain carries TRBV5-1 and TRBJ1-2; no firm D call. Trimming removed 0 bases at V and 0 bases at J, with 9 bases between. The CDR3 has 15 residues. Per germline, CDR1 SGHRS and CDR2 YFSETQ. Here the CDR3 reads CASSLDPKANYGYTF. CDR3 coding DNA: TGCGCCAGCAGCTTGGATCCGAAAGCTAACTATGGCTACACCTTC.

This clone was seen once. The chain links TRBV5-1 to TRBJ1-1, with D possibly matching TRBD1 (5 bases). Germline assignment: CDR1 SGHRS and CDR2 YFSETQ. V lost 1 base to trimming and J lost 3 bases, with 10 bases between them. The length of the CDR3 is 14 residues. The CDR3 spells CASSLFDSYTEAFF. The DNA for the CDR3 is TGCGCCAGCAGCTTGTTCGACAGCTACACTGAAGCTTTCTTT.

The rearrangement uses TRBV30 and TRBJ2-1, with D tentatively TRBD2 (5 bases). Trimming removed 0 bases from V and 4 bases from J, with 7 bases in between. Germline V gives CDR1 GTSNPN, CDR2 SVGIG (reference sequence). The CDR3 extends over 13 amino acids. The chain's CDR3 is CAWSVGGYNEQFF. In DNA form, the CDR3 reads TGTGCCTGGAGTGTCGGCGGGTACAATGAGCAGTTCTTC.

The chain combines TRBV9 with TRBJ1-2; TRBD1 is a possible D gene (6 bases). The germline CDR1 and CDR2 sequences are SGDLS and YYNGEE. V was cut by 6 bases and J by 4 bases, with 19 bases left in between. The CDR3 runs to 15 residues. CDR3 protein: CASTPSLQGLYGYTF. CDR3 in DNA: TGTGCCAGCACCCCAAGCCTACAGGGCCTCTATGGCTACACCTTC.

The chain links TRBV9 to TRBJ2-1; the D gene is possibly TRBD2 (5 bases). The V and J ends lost 3 bases and 0 bases respectively, with 10 bases between them. The germline V gene has CDR1 SGDLS and CDR2 YYNGEE. The CDR3 sequence is 15 residues long. CDR3 in amino acids: CASSGGISSYNEQFF. CDR3 nucleotides: TGTGCCAGCAGCGGAGGGATTAGCTCCTACAATGAGCAGTTCTTC.

The rearrangement links TRBV4-3 to TRBJ2-7; 9 bases are shared with TRBD2. Germline assignment: CDR1 LGHNA and CDR2 YSLEER. The CDR3 length is 16 residues. The V and J ends lost 2 bases and 6 bases, in that order; junction bases with no gene match: 11. CDR3 coding DNA: TGCGCCAGCAGCCAAAAAGCGGGGGGCGGATCGAGCGAGCAGTACTTC. Protein product: CASSQKAGGGSSEQYF.

About this clone itself: A far larger clone is a single base away, which makes a read error likely. The V gene is TRBV6-5, the J gene TRBJ2-7; no clear D gene. Germline lookup yields CDR1 MNHEY and CDR2 SVGAGI. V lost 4 bases, J lost 0 bases, and 1 base lay in between. There are 11 residues in the CDR3. The CDR3 sequence: CASSFSYEQYF. Here the CDR3 DNA reads TGTGCCAGCAGTTTCTCCTACGAGCAGTACTTC.

With regard to this clone: One end of the junction does not line up with germline, which may come from a read error. The CDR3 nucleotides read TGTGCCAGCAACTTAGCGGGAGGTGGAGATGAGCAGTTCTTC. It specifies CASNLAGGGDEQFF. The chain uses TRBV7-9 and TRBJ2-1, with 10 bases matching TRBD2. The CDR3 totals 14 residues. From germline, CDR1 is SEHNR and CDR2 FQNEAQ (reference sequence).

The chain has TRBV7-2 and TRBJ1-2; maybe TRBD1 (6 bases). Germline V gene sequence: CDR1 SGHTA, CDR2 FQGNSA. V lost 5 bases and J 8 bases, leaving 21 bases between the germline ends. The CDR3 has 15 amino acids. The CDR3 is CASSPIRDTQRGYTF. The CDR3 DNA reads TGTGCCAGCAGCCCTATCCGGGACACCCAAAGGGGCTACACCTTC.

The chain uses TRBV7-9 and TRBJ2-7; TRBD2 aligns across 8 bases. Germline V gene data show CDR1 as SEHNR and CDR2 as FQNEAQ (reference sequence). The CDR3 is 15 residues long. V gave up 2 bases and J gave up 2 bases; unmatched junction bases: 5. The CDR3 nucleotides read TGTGCCAGCAGCTTATCCAGCGGGAGTCCCTACGAGCAGTACTTC. Amino acid sequence: CASSLSSGSPYEQYF.

This chain uses TRBV19 with TRBJ2-6, with a possible D match to TRBD2 (6 bases). Germline V gene lookup returns CDR1 LNHDA and CDR2 SQIVND (reference sequence). The V end was cut by 9 bases, the J end by 0 bases, with 6 bases between. CDR3 length equals 13 residues. CDR3 coding DNA: TGTGCCAGCGGGAGCTCTGGGGCCAACGTCCTGACTTTC. Translating it yields CASGSSGANVLTF.

V usage is TRBV6-2 or TRBV6-3 and J usage is TRBJ1-5; D is unresolved. This CDR3 has 13 residues. The V end lost 6 bases, the J end lost 7 bases, and 13 bases lay between the germline ends. The germline gives CDR1 MNHEY, CDR2 SVGEGT. The CDR3 loop reads CASSGKGHQPQHF. For the CDR3, the DNA is TGTGCCAGCAGCGGGAAAGGCCACCAGCCCCAGCATTTT.

This clone was recorded only once. The rearrangement joins TRBV4-3 to TRBJ2-7; D uncertain. The CDR3 runs to 14 residues. Looked up from germline, CDR1 is LGHNA and CDR2 is YSLEER. V was clipped by 0 bases and J by 2 bases, with 8 bases between them. The CDR3 sequence: CASSQETTTYEQYF. CDR3 nucleotides: TGCGCCAGCAGCCAAGAGACGACAACCTACGAGCAGTACTTC.

In this sample, this clone turned up once. V gene TRBV18 combines with J gene TRBJ2-1; 10 nucleotides line up with TRBD2. Per germline, CDR1 KGHSH and CDR2 LQKENI. The J segment lost 7 bases and the V segment lost 4 bases, leaving 7 bases of the junction unmatched. The CDR3 consists of 15 residues. CDR3 nucleotides: TGTGCCAGCTCACGCGGGACTAGCGAGAGTAATGAGCAGTTCTTC. It is translated as CASSRGTSESNEQFF.

On this clone: A clone one base away is much larger, so this may be a read error. The V call is TRBV12-3 or TRBV12-4, the J call TRBJ2-2; D is unclear. Trimming left V 3 bases short and J 7 bases short, with 3 bases between. CDR3 length equals 11 residues. CDR3 nucleotides: TGTGCCAGCAGTTTTATCGGGGAGCTGTTTTTT. Translation: CASSFIGELFF.

The gene calls are TRBV7-9 and TRBJ1-1, with D perhaps TRBD1 (6 bases). From germline, CDR1 is SEHNR and CDR2 FQNEAQ (reference sequence). V was clipped by 4 bases and J by 8 bases, with 11 bases between them. The CDR3 runs to 12 residues. The CDR3 loop is CASSSGDREAFF. As DNA, the CDR3 is TGTGCCAGCAGCTCCGGCGACAGGGAAGCTTTCTTT.

The rearrangement uses TRBV6-2 or TRBV6-3 and TRBJ2-3; 7 bases agree with TRBD2. CDR1 is MNHEY, CDR2 SVGEGT, per germline. CDR3 length equals 14 residues. V shed 4 bases and J 6 bases; nucleotides not matched to a gene: 7. The chain's CDR3 is CASSSAGEADTQYF. In DNA, the CDR3 is TGTGCCAGCAGTTCTGCGGGAGAGGCGGATACGCAGTATTTT.

This chain links TRBV20-1 with TRBJ2-1; no definite D call. The CDR3 sequence is 12 residues long. With 3 bases removed from V and 6 bases from J, the gap between germline ends came to 9 bases. CDR1 and CDR2 (germline): DFQATT, SNEGSKA (reference sequence). The CDR3 region has the DNA TGCAGTGCTAGTTTGCCGTTCAATGAGCAGTTCTTC. As protein: CSASLPFNEQFF.

The rearrangement joins TRBV2 to TRBJ2-7, with 10 bases that match TRBD2. CDR3 length: 18 residues. Trimming took 2 bases from V and 1 from J; bases not matched to a gene: 11. Germline CDR1 reads SNHLY; CDR2 reads FYNNEI. The CDR3 sequence is CASSERQFLAGASYEQYF. CDR3 in DNA: TGTGCCAGCAGTGAACGGCAGTTTCTAGCGGGAGCTTCCTACGAGCAGTACTTC.

The rearrangement links TRBV18 to TRBJ1-5, with 7 bases aligning to TRBD1. From germline, CDR1 is KGHSH and CDR2 LQKENI. The CDR3 is 15 residues long. Germline trimming cut 2 bases from V and 3 bases from J; bases unmatched to any gene: 4. DNA for the CDR3: TGTGCCAGCTCACCAACAGGGGCCTACAATCAGCCCCAGCATTTT. Translating it yields CASSPTGAYNQPQHF.

The V and J genes are TRBV7-9 and TRBJ1-3; 7 bases are shared with TRBD1. Germline assignment: CDR1 SEHNR and CDR2 FQNEAQ (reference sequence). The V gene end was trimmed by 1 base and the J gene end by 0 bases; junction bases not matched to a gene: 3. The CDR3 covers 16 residues. The CDR3 DNA reads TGTGCCAGCAGCTTAGAGGGGGCAAACTCTGGAAACACCATATATTTT. Amino acid sequence: CASSLEGANSGNTIYF.

The gene calls are TRBV11-3 and TRBJ2-1; 13 bases fit TRBD2. The CDR3 sequence is 16 residues long. Germline lookup yields CDR1 SGHNT and CDR2 YENEEA. Losses at the gene ends were 4 bases for V and 5 bases for J; bases not matched to a gene: 5. The CDR3: CASSSRTSGSHNEQFF. CDR3 DNA sequence: TGTGCCAGCAGCTCGCGGACTAGCGGGAGTCACAATGAGCAGTTCTTC. Full variable domain (remainder filled in from reference TRBV11-3 and TRBJ2-1): EAGVVQSPRYKIIEKKQPVAFWCNPISGHNTLYWYLQNLGQGPELLIRYENEEAVDDSQLPKDRFSAERLKGVDSTLKIQPAELGDSAVYLCASSSRTSGSHNEQFFGPGTRLTVL.

This clone has a handful of counts. The chain has TRBV27 and TRBJ1-5; D perhaps matches TRBD1 (5 bases). The CDR3 length is 15 residues. V lost 6 bases to trimming and J lost 7 bases, with 19 bases between them. Germline CDR1 MNHEY, CDR2 SMNVEV (reference sequence). The CDR3 sequence is CASSPGAMTRQPQHF. The CDR3 DNA is TGTGCCAGCAGCCCCGGGGCCATGACACGGCAGCCCCAGCATTTT.

This chain uses TRBV10-3 with TRBJ2-5; D possibly uses TRBD1 or TRBD2 (5 bases each). The germline gives CDR1 ENHRY, CDR2 SYGVKD. The CDR3 totals 14 residues. Between the trimmed V and J ends, which lost 0 bases and 9 bases, there was a span of 14 bases. In nucleotides, the CDR3 is TGTGCCATCAGTGAGTCTACCGGGTTGGGGGCCCAGTACTTC. Translated, it gives CAISESTGLGAQYF.

The V and J genes are TRBV27 and TRBJ1-1; D is undetermined. The CDR3 runs to 15 residues. The germline V gene has CDR1 MNHEY and CDR2 SMNVEV (reference sequence). V was shortened by 7 bases and J by 2 bases, with 17 bases between the two germline ends. The CDR3 loop is CASNRLGEGNTEAFF. The CDR3 region has the DNA TGTGCCAGCAACCGTCTTGGGGAGGGAAACACTGAAGCTTTCTTT.

The chain employs TRBV4-3 and TRBJ2-1; 8 nucleotides match TRBD2. Trimming took 1 base from V and 3 from J; bases not matched to a gene: 17. This CDR3 region has 20 residues. The V gene's germline CDR1 is LGHNA and CDR2 YSLEER. The CDR3, as DNA: TGCGCCAGCAGCCAAGCTTTTGAGGCGGGAGGCTACGGGATCTACAATGAGCAGTTCTTC. Amino acids: CASSQAFEAGGYGIYNEQFF.

V and J are TRBV6-5 and TRBJ2-7; 8 bases line up with TRBD1. After removal of 6 bases from V and 3 bases from J, the junction contained 4 bases not matched to a gene. This CDR3 has 13 amino acids. Per the germline V gene, CDR1 is MNHEY and CDR2 is SVGAGI. This chain's CDR3 is CASRGQAYYEQYF. The CDR3 DNA follows: TGTGCCAGCAGGGGACAGGCTTACTACGAGCAGTACTTC.